Given below is one T cell receptor beta chain in context. The data were obtained in a study of blood T cell repertoires in COVID-19. Study in general: Sites in the United States, Italy and Spain provided acute and convalescent COVID-19 samples. Sample material is recorded as cDNA or gDNA derived from T cells, B-cell-depleted T cells, or PBMCs.

Looked up from germline, CDR1 is SGDLS and CDR2 is YYNGEE. This CDR3 is built from 14 residues. V lost 3 bases and J lost 9; bases outside the gene matches: 4. Per the study methods: Scientists estimated how many nucleated cells there were by amplifying reference gene primers. Data came from immunoSEQ multiplex PCR; TCRdb stores just in-frame clones and leaves some out. V and J calls and clone size are those listed in that table; D and trimming were worked out from the DNA. The sample contains tens of thousands of clones, about 80% of which appear only once. The sequence derives from a human donor in a cohort sampled during active COVID-19. The sample was peripheral blood. The chain links TRBV9 to TRBJ1-6, with 9 bases fitting TRBD1. The CDR3 protein is CASSEGDRVSPLHF. In DNA, the CDR3 is TGTGCCAGCAGCGAGGGGGACAGGGTTTCACCCCTCCACTTT.